Listed below are T cell receptor beta chains from one sample, sequenced in a study of blood T cell repertoires in COVID-19. Libraries were prepared by immunoSEQ multiplex PCR; TCRdb keeps only in-frame clonotypes and omits some of them. This table holds roughly 280,000 clones, approximately 87% found once. The specimen was peripheral blood. Receptor source: a man aged 55-75 years who had recovered from COVID-19. Both conserved end residues are part of each CDR3. Fields, in order: J gene, D gene, V gene, clone size, CDR3 DNA, CDR3 protein. D genes are given only for firm matches. Size is omitted from some rows. Given values are once, few, many or a class for expanded clones.

TRBJ2-1,NA,TRBV7-2,NA,TGTGCCGGCAGCCCTCAGGGGAGTGAGCAGTTCTTC,CAGSPQGSEQFF
TRBJ2-6,NA,TRBV5-4,NA,TGTGCCAGCAGCTTGCGGGACAACGTCCTGACTTTC,CASSLRDNVLTF
TRBJ2-2,NA,TRBV5-6,NA,TGTGCCAGCAGCTTGACAGGGAACACCGGGGAGCTGTTTTTT,CASSLTGNTGELFF
TRBJ1-1,NA,TRBV2,NA,TGTGCCAGCAGCAGAGGTACGGGCACTGAAGCTTTCTTT,CASSRGTGTEAFF
TRBJ1-4,NA,TRBV5-1,NA,TGCGCCAGCAGCGCCTCCGGAGTTCCTAATGAAAAACTGTTTTTT,CASSASGVPNEKLFF
TRBJ2-7,NA,TRBV5-4,NA,TGTGCCAGCAGCCCCCCCGCCGGCGAGCAGTACTTC,CASSPPAGEQYF
TRBJ2-7,TRBD2,TRBV3-1/TRBV3-2,NA,TGTGCCAGCAGCCCGCGAACCGGGACTAGCGGGGGGGGGTCCTACGAGCAGTACTTC,CASSPRTGTSGGGSYEQYF
TRBJ2-3,NA,TRBV11-2,few,TGTGCCAGCAGCTTAGTCGGGGGTAGGACGCAGTATTTT,CASSLVGGRTQYF
TRBJ1-2,TRBD1,TRBV7-9,NA,TGTGCCAGCAGCCGGGACAGCGAAGGTGGCTACACCTTC,CASSRDSEGGYTF
TRBJ1-2,TRBD1,TRBV28,NA,TGTGCCAGCAGTTTATCAGGGGGCTCCTATGGCTACACCTTC,CASSLSGGSYGYTF
TRBJ2-2,NA,TRBV7-9,NA,TGTGCCAGCAGGATCGGGGGTACCGGGGAGCTGTTTTTT,CASRIGGTGELFF
TRBJ2-6,NA,TRBV5-4,NA,TGTGCCAGCAGCCTGGTAATTAGACAGGATAGCTCTGGGGCCAACGTCCTGACTTTC,CASSLVIRQDSSGANVLTF
TRBJ2-5,TRBD2,TRBV9,NA,TGTGCCAGCAGCGCGGGACTAGCCCAAGAGACCCAGTACTTC,CASSAGLAQETQYF
TRBJ1-6,NA,TRBV11-3,NA,TGTGCCAGCAGCGGCTACAGTCATAATTCACCCCTCCACTTT,CASSGYSHNSPLHF
TRBJ2-3,TRBD1,TRBV3-1/TRBV3-2,NA,TGTGCCAGCAGCTCACGACGGACAGGGGGACGAGATACGCAGTATTTT,CASSSRRTGGRDTQYF
TRBJ2-7,NA,TRBV7-9,NA,TGTGCCAGCAGCTTGGCGGGCATTTCATACGAGCAGTACTTC,CASSLAGISYEQYF
TRBJ1-5,NA,TRBV2,NA,TGTGCCAGCAGCGTGAGTTTGAGGGTACGGCAGCCCCAGCATTTT,CASSVSLRVRQPQHF
TRBJ2-1,TRBD2,TRBV7-9,NA,TGTGCCAGCAGCGCGGCTAGCGGGGTGCCATATTACAATGAGCAGTTCTTC,CASSAASGVPYYNEQFF
TRBJ2-7,NA,TRBV7-3,NA,TGTGCCAGCAGCCCCAGACCCCGGGACTGGAGCTCCTACGAGCAGTACTTC,CASSPRPRDWSSYEQYF
TRBJ2-7,NA,TRBV9,NA,TGTGCCAGCAGCGTAGAAGGGAGCTCCTACGAGCAGTACTTC,CASSVEGSSYEQYF
TRBJ1-5,NA,TRBV19,NA,TGTGCCAGTAGTTTAGTGGGGCGCAATCAGCCCCAGCATTTT,CASSLVGRNQPQHF
TRBJ2-7,NA,TRBV25-1,NA,TGTGCCAGCAGTGGTAGCTCCTACGAGCAGTACTTC,CASSGSSYEQYF
TRBJ2-3,TRBD2,TRBV28,NA,TGTGCCAGCAGCCAACCCCCGGGAGGAGGCACAGATACGCAGTATTTT,CASSQPPGGGTDTQYF
TRBJ1-1,TRBD1,TRBV5-8,NA,TGTGCCAGCAGCTTGGGGGACAGGGTTATAACTGAAGCTTTCTTT,CASSLGDRVITEAFF
TRBJ1-2,NA,TRBV19,NA,TGTGCCAGTAGTACCGACACGGGTTGGGCAGGGCTTGGCTACACCTTC,CASSTDTGWAGLGYTF
TRBJ2-1,NA,TRBV11-2,NA,TGTGCCAGCAGCTCCCAGACTACTTTAGCGGACAACTCCTACAATGAGCAGTTCTTC,CASSSQTTLADNSYNEQFF
TRBJ2-2,TRBD2,TRBV5-5,NA,TGTGCCAGCAGCTTCGCGGGGGGCGGGAGCACCGGGGAGCTGTTTTTT,CASSFAGGGSTGELFF
TRBJ2-1,TRBD1,TRBV7-9,NA,TGTGCCAGCAGCTTAGGGGACAGGGGAATCGACAATGAGCAGTTCTTC,CASSLGDRGIDNEQFF